These 7 T cell receptor beta chains were sequenced from one sample in a study of blood T cell repertoires in COVID-19. Clones were read by immunoSEQ multiplex PCR, and TCRdb kept only the in-frame ones, dropping some. The profile shows 190,000 or so clones, about 88% of them singletons. Source material: peripheral blood. All receptors come from a woman aged 25 to 39 with active or convalescent COVID-19.

The V gene is TRBV7-9, the J gene TRBJ2-5; weak D call: TRBD2 (5 bases). This CDR3 has 12 amino acids. The germline V gene encodes CDR1 SEHNR and CDR2 FQNEAQ (reference sequence). The V end lost 8 bases, the J end lost 5 bases, and 12 bases lay between the germline ends. The CDR3 DNA is TGTGCCAGCGGGCTAGCCGGGGAGACCCAGTACTTC. It specifies CASGLAGETQYF. The whole variable domain, remainder taken from reference TRBV7-9 and TRBJ2-5, is DTGVSQNPRHKITKRGQNVTFRCDPISEHNRLYWYRQTLGQGPEFLTYFQNEAQLEKSRLLSDRFSAERPKGSFSTLEIQRTEQGDSAMYLCASGLAGETQYFGPGTRLLVL.

The chain combines TRBV3-1 (or the pseudogene TRBV3-2) with TRBJ1-1; the D is unclear. The CDR3 is 14 amino acids. Per the germline V gene, CDR1 is LGHDT and CDR2 is YNNKEL (reference sequence). The V gene lost 3 bases and the J gene lost 1 base, with 9 bases spanning the gap. CDR3 loop: CASSQVRGNTEAFF. For the CDR3, the DNA is TGTGCCAGCAGCCAGGTACGAGGGAACACTGAAGCTTTCTTT.

V and J are TRBV5-6 and TRBJ1-3; perhaps TRBD1 as D (6 bases). V was clipped by 2 bases and J by 0 bases, with 12 bases between them. There are 16 residues in the CDR3. CDR1 SGHDT and CDR2 YYEEEE come from the germline V gene. The CDR3 region is CASSLGQLSSGNTIYF. The CDR3 nucleotides read TGTGCCAGCAGCTTAGGACAGCTGAGCTCTGGAAACACCATATATTTT.

A note on this clone: Other DNA sequences in the same sample also yield this CDR3. The V call is TRBV2, the J call TRBJ1-2, with 8 bases aligning to TRBD1. Germline values: CDR1 SNHLY, CDR2 FYNNEI. The CDR3 is 14 residues long. J gave up 5 bases and V 5 bases, and 7 bases lay outside the gene matches. CDR3 sequence: CASSLQGAGYGYTF. The CDR3 DNA follows: TGTGCCAGCAGTCTCCAGGGGGCTGGGTATGGCTACACCTTC.

The genes are TRBV19 and TRBJ2-2; no clear D gene. This CDR3 contains 14 residues. Trimming stripped 6 bases from V and 5 bases from J, with 13 bases between. Germline CDR1 reads LNHDA; CDR2 reads SQIVND (reference sequence). CDR3 sequence: CASRPNPETGELFF. CDR3 nucleotides: TGTGCCAGTAGGCCGAACCCAGAAACCGGGGAGCTGTTTTTT.

The chain has TRBV12-2 and TRBJ1-1. TRBV12-2 is annotated as a pseudogene. The CDR3 loop spans 17 amino acids. CDR3 nucleotides: TGTGCAAGTTGGGGCGGAGGCCGACAGTGGGAGGTCCCTGAAGCTTTCTTT. Protein sequence: CASWGGGRQWEVPEAFF.

The chain is built from TRBV28 and TRBJ1-1; D unclear. The germline V gene encodes CDR1 MDHEN and CDR2 SYDVKM. CDR3 length equals 13 residues. V gave up 6 bases and J gave up 1 base, with 9 bases separating them. The CDR3 protein is CASRLDSNTEAFF. CDR3 bases: TGTGCCAGCAGACTTGATTCGAACACTGAAGCTTTCTTT.